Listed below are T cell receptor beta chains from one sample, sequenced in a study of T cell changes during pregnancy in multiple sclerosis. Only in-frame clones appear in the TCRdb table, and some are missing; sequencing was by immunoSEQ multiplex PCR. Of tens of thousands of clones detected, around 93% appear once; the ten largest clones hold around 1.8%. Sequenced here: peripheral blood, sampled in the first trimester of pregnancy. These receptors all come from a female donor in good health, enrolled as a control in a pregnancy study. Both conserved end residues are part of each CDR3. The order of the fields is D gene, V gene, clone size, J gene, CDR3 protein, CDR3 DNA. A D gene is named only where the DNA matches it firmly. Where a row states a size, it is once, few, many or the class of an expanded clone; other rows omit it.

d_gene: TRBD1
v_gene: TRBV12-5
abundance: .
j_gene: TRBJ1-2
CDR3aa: CASTRTGLPPGYGYTF
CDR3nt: TGTGCTAGTACTCGGACAGGTCTGCCGCCAGGGTATGGCTACACCTTC

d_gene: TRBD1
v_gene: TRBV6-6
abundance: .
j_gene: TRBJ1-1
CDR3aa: CASSYGTGNTEAFF
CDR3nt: TGTGCCAGCAGCTACGGGACAGGGAACACTGAAGCTTTCTTT

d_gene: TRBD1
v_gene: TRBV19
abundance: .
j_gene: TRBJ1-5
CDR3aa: CASRSLLGQGGNQPQHF
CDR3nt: TGTGCCAGTAGGTCCTTACTGGGACAGGGGGGCAATCAGCCCCAGCATTTT

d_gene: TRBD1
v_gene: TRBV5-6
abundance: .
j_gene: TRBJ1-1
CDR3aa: CASSQLQGQGREAFF
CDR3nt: TGTGCCAGCAGCCAACTCCAGGGACAGGGAAGGGAAGCTTTCTTT

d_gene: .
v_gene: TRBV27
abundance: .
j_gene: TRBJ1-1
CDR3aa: CASSLGRFTEAFF
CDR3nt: TGTGCCAGCAGTTTAGGCCGATTCACTGAAGCTTTCTTT

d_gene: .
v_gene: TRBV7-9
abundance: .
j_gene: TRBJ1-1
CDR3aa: CASSLEARVNTEAFF
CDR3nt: TGTGCCAGCAGCTTAGAAGCCAGGGTGAACACTGAAGCTTTCTTT

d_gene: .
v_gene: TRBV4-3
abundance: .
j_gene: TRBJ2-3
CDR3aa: CASSQIAPSTDTQYF
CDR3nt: TGCGCCAGCAGCCAAATAGCCCCCAGCACAGATACGCAGTATTTT

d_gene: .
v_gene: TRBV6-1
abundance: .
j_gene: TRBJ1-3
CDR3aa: CAVQGSGNTIYF
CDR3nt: TGTGCCGTTCAGGGCTCTGGAAACACCATATATTTT

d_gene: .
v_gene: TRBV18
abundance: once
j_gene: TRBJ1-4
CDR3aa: CASSPRENEKLFF
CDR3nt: TGTGCCAGCTCACCACGAGAGAATGAAAAACTGTTTTTT

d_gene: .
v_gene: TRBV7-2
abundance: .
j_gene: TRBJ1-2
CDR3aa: CASSLAEGYTF
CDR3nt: TGTGCCAGCAGCTTAGCGGAGGGCTACACCTTC

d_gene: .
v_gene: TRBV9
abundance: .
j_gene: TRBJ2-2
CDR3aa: CASSVEQFTGELFF
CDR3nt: TGTGCCAGCAGCGTAGAACAGTTCACCGGGGAGCTGTTTTTT

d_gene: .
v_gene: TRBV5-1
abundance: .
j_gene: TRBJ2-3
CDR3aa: CASSLAGQRLDTQYF
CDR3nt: TGCGCCAGCAGCTTGGCTGGACAGCGGTTAGATACGCAGTATTTT